Detailed here is one TCR beta chain. Its target is not known. The data belong to a study of human T cells and chemical hapten exposure. Turning to the study itself: Read at 6 days, the patch tests placed 0.01% DPC on the upper back. Whole-study findings and limits: Counts of expanded TCRs (at PT1) showed a positive correlation with patch test score.

Individual cDNA molecules received unique molecular identifiers in the library. TCRdb analysed the RACE reads with MiXCR anew, one entry per CDR3 protein. Among roughly 50,000 distinct CDR3 sequences, 9.9% were seen once, and the ten largest hold approximately 17%. V lost 6 bases and J 8 bases, leaving 13 bases between the germline ends. Per germline, CDR1 SNHLY and CDR2 FYNNEI. The CDR3 extends over 13 amino acids. The time point here: patch test 3, about 24 weeks after DPC sensitization. The treatment is: therapeutic diphenylcyclopropenone sensitization with weekly scalp DPC. Blood, whole and unfractionated, served as the source for total RNA extraction.

V is TRBV2 and J is TRBJ1-4, with a weak D call TRBD1 (6 bases). The source is a woman between 40 and 55 years old with alopecia areata. Some clones in this sample may be carry-over from other donors' samples. Material: whole blood, obtained in connection with sensitization to the hapten diphenylcyclopropenone (DPC). The CDR3 protein is CASSLNREEKLFF. The CDR3 coding sequence is TGTGCCAGCAGCCTAAACAGGGAAGAAAAACTGTTTTTT.